Following are 12 T cell receptor beta chains from one sample sequenced in a study of cytomegalovirus exposure and HLA in healthy donors. PCR employed 60 Vbeta and 13 Jbeta primers. Clones were sequenced by immunoSEQ multiplex PCR, and TCRdb holds only the in-frame ones, with some missing. The profile shows about 150,000 clones, about 82% of them singletons. The sequenced sample consisted of PBMCs. The receptors shown here come from a man younger than 45 in good health.

The V call is TRBV5-1, the J call TRBJ2-2; TRBD2 matches at 7 bases. J was trimmed by 5 bases and V by 3 bases; bases with no gene match: 13. The CDR3 is made up of 17 amino acids. Germline values: CDR1 SGHRS, CDR2 YFSETQ. CDR3 residues: CASSSGGHGRPTGELFF. In DNA form, the CDR3 reads TGCGCCAGCAGCTCGGGAGGTCACGGAAGGCCTACCGGGGAGCTGTTTTTT.

As regards this clone: An end of the junction differs from the germline gene, which may be a read error. The chain combines TRBV7-9 with TRBJ1-2; TRBD1 matches at 12 bases. This CDR3 spans 18 amino acids. Germline assignment: CDR1 SEHNR and CDR2 FQNEAQ (reference sequence). DNA for the CDR3: TGTTCCAGCAGCTCTCTAGGGACAGGGGGCGCCGCTGGATATGGCTACACCTTC. As protein: CSSSSLGTGGAAGYGYTF.

This rearrangement joins TRBV4-1 to TRBJ2-1, with 8 bases matching TRBD2. Unmatched junction bases numbered 14, after V lost 0 bases and J lost 10 bases. This CDR3 comprises 17 residues. CDR1 and CDR2 (germline): MGHRA, YSYEKL. The CDR3 here is CASSQDGAGGGAGEQFF. In DNA, the CDR3 is TGCGCCAGCAGCCAAGATGGGGCGGGAGGTGGGGCCGGGGAGCAGTTCTTC.

This clone was counted only a few times. The chain employs TRBV6-5 and TRBJ2-7; 10 nucleotides agree with TRBD1. The germline CDR1 and CDR2 sequences are MNHEY and SVGAGI. This CDR3 spans 15 amino acids. Trimming at V came to 6 bases and at J to 3 bases, leaving 8 bases not matched to a gene. This CDR3 is CASSPAGTGVYEQYF. In DNA, the CDR3 is TGTGCCAGCAGCCCGGCCGGGACAGGGGTCTACGAGCAGTACTTC.

This clone has only a few counts. The chain carries TRBV5-1 and TRBJ2-4; 7 positions match TRBD1. The CDR3 sequence is 17 residues long. V lost 4 bases, J lost 1 base, and 11 bases stayed unmatched. Germline CDR1 is SGHRS and CDR2 is YFSETQ. The CDR3: CASSPGGTGVAKNIQYF. The CDR3 region has the DNA TGCGCCAGCAGCCCGGGCGGCACAGGGGTCGCCAAAAACATTCAGTACTTC. The full variable domain, completed using reference TRBV5-1 and TRBJ2-4, is KAGVTQTPRYLIKTRGQQVTLSCSPISGHRSVSWYQQTPGQGLQFLFEYFSETQRNKGNFPGRFSGRQFSNSRSEMNVSTLELGDSALYLCASSPGGTGVAKNIQYFGAGTRLSVL.

The chain links TRBV27 to TRBJ2-1, with TRBD2 matching 7 bases. The CDR3 runs 13 residues. Germline CDR1 and CDR2: MNHEY and SMNVEV (reference sequence). The V segment lost 3 bases and the J segment 10 bases; nucleotides outside the gene matches: 6. CDR3 sequence reads: CASSFSGLEEQFF. As DNA, the CDR3 is TGTGCCAGCAGTTTTAGCGGGTTGGAGGAGCAGTTCTTC.

The V call is TRBV11-2, the J call TRBJ2-5, with 9 nucleotides matching TRBD2. Germline CDR1 is SGHAT and CDR2 is FQNNGV. The V and J ends lost 4 bases and 2 bases, in that order; junction bases with no gene match: 11. The CDR3 extends over 17 amino acids. The CDR3 is CASSSGGAGGMQETQYF. The CDR3 region has the DNA TGTGCCAGCAGCTCTGGTGGTGCGGGAGGGATGCAAGAGACCCAGTACTTC.

As for this clone: Other DNA variants within this sample encode the same CDR3. The chain links TRBV5-4 to TRBJ2-7; TRBD1 aligns across 7 bases. The V and J ends lost 2 bases and 1 base, in that order; junction bases with no gene match: 3. This CDR3 has 14 residues. From germline, CDR1 is SGHNT and CDR2 YYREEE (reference sequence). The CDR3 loop reads CASSLVDRSYEQYF. CDR3 nucleotide sequence: TGTGCCAGCAGCTTAGTGGACAGGTCCTACGAGCAGTACTTC.

CDR3 amino acids: CASSLVTGDAGELFF. DNA for the CDR3: TGTGCCAGCAGCTTAGTGACAGGGGATGCCGGGGAGCTGTTTTTT. V usage is TRBV11-2 and J usage is TRBJ2-2, with 8 bases that match TRBD1. V shed 1 base, J shed 6 bases, and the junction held 4 bases outside the gene matches. From germline, CDR1 is SGHAT and CDR2 FQNNGV. The CDR3 is 15 residues long.

The chain has TRBV7-2 and TRBJ1-5; 7 bases fit TRBD1. The CDR3 length is 15 residues. V was clipped by 3 bases and J by 7 bases; unmatched bases: 9. From germline, CDR1 is SGHTA and CDR2 FQGNSA. CDR3 DNA sequence: TGTGCCAGCAGCTTGATGAGGGACAGATCGCAGCCCCAGCATTTT. Protein product: CASSLMRDRSQPQHF. The whole variable domain, remainder taken from reference TRBV7-2 and TRBJ1-5, is GAGVSQSPSNKVTEKGKDVELRCDPISGHTALYWYRQSLGQGLEFLIYFQGNSAPDKSGLPSDRFSAERTGGSVSTLTIQRTQQEDSAVYLCASSLMRDRSQPQHFGDGTRLSIL.

DNA for the CDR3: TGTGCCAGCAGCAAAGGGTCCCGAGTGCTTGTCTACGAGCAGTACTTC. This codes for CASSKGSRVLVYEQYF. The V gene is TRBV21-1, the J gene TRBJ2-7; the D call TRBD2 from the table was never checked on the DNA. TRBV21-1 is labeled a pseudogene. CDR3 length: 16 amino acids.

This clone was seen a few times. Other DNA sequences of this sample code for an identical CDR3. The chain employs TRBV7-3 and TRBJ1-1; weak D call: TRBD1 (5 bases). The CDR3 loop spans 13 amino acids. Germline-derived CDR1 and CDR2 are SGHTA and FQGTGA. The V end was cut by 0 bases, the J end by 5 bases, with 7 bases between. The CDR3 coding sequence is TGTGCCAGCAGCTTAACTGGGGGGACTGAAGCTTTCTTT. Translation gives CASSLTGGTEAFF.